This T cell receptor beta chain emerged from a study of blood T cell repertoires in COVID-19 (dated by TCRdb to 2018 to 2021). Describing the broader study: The collaborator samples originated in the United States, Italy and Spain and spanned the acute and convalescent phases of COVID-19. The material from the prospective study consisted of cDNA or gDNA derived from T cells, B-cell-depleted T cells, or PBMCs. Subjects who had been exposed to COVID-19, were actively infected with it, or had recovered from it provided the deeply sampled blood TCRbeta repertoires that made up the dataset. The repertoires were released in a freely available public database intended as a resource for research on the immune response to SARS-CoV-2. Samples were obtained from the ongoing ImmuneRACE study (first 160 participants) and from over 1,000 subjects provided by 6 global collaborators. A de-identified subject ID, COVID-19 status, age in years and sex were almost always included in the sample metadata. Where HLA class I and class II types were available, the types were taken from metadata supplied by the sample provider, not from assay-based typing. Paper-wide results and their limitations: How much clinical and demographic metadata was included differed by source and by participant, and the metadata was provided uncurated.

Turning to this clone: It lacks a known antigen. One base away there is no much larger clone; base qualities are not given.

Whole blood was collected in K2EDTA tubes by collaborating institutions according to the institutions' own protocols. For TCRbeta analysis, collaborators shipped samples as frozen whole blood, isolated PBMCs, or DNA extracted from either of those sample types. From its cysteine to its phenylalanine, the CDR3 spans 16 amino acids. Of the read, only the CDR3 DNA is kept; its 48 bases are in frame from base 1. The trim is 3 bases for V and 6 bases for J, with a gap of 18 bases between the germline ends. CDR1 and CDR2 are drawn from the germline V gene: SGHVS, FQNEAQ. TCRbeta CDR3 regions were amplified from genomic DNA using the immunoSEQ Assay, a bias-controlled multiplex PCR. Turning to the authors' computational methods: Nucleated cell counts per sample were estimated from amplification of reference gene primers within the assay. To quantify the absolute abundance of each unique TCRbeta CDR3 rearrangement, sequence reads were collapsed and filtered. For each sample, productive Simpson clonality was calculated by taking the square root of Simpson's diversity index across productive rearrangements. TCRdb's version of the immuneACCESS table is confined to in-frame rearrangements and falls short of the full clone set. An unresolved V gene accounts for under half of the shortfall where checked; the remainder is of unknown origin. V and J calls plus clone size are reproduced from that table; the DNA served to infer D and trimming. The sample table holds approximately 110,000 clones, of which roughly 86% were seen once. The ten largest account for about 5.4% of the sample.

The sample was peripheral blood. The sequence derives from a human donor in a cohort sampled during active COVID-19. The V and J genes are TRBV7-8 and TRBJ2-1; the D gene is possibly TRBD2, with 6 bases matching. The encoded CDR3 is CASSFRLANPFNEQFF. The DNA reads TGTGCCAGCAGCTTCAGGCTAGCGAACCCATTCAATGAGCAGTTCTTC.